The 16 T cell receptor beta chains below all came from one sample that was sequenced in a study of beta chain features in type 1 diabetes. The isolated RNA, all of it, was reverse transcribed, so expressed TCRB transcripts were what got sequenced. Sequencing used immunoSEQ multiplex PCR; TCRdb keeps in-frame clones, though not all of them. The table has 850,000 to 900,000 clones, 15% to 20% seen once. Material for sequencing was naive CD4+ T cells from blood. The receptors originated from a woman aged 18 to 35 in good health.

This chain joins TRBV7-8 and TRBJ2-5, with 11 bases lining up with TRBD1. CDR1 is SGHVS and CDR2 is FQNEAQ in the germline V gene. The CDR3 loop spans 16 amino acids. Unmatched junction bases numbered 5, after V lost 4 bases and J lost 1 base. In DNA, the CDR3 is TGTGCCAGCAGCTCGGGACAGGGGGTGGGCCAAGAGACCCAGTACTTC. Its protein is CASSSGQGVGQETQYF.

This clone was seen a handful of times. The gene calls are TRBV7-9 and TRBJ1-5, with D maybe TRBD1 (5 bases). V was clipped by 1 base and J by 0 bases, with 10 bases between them. The germline CDR1 and CDR2 sequences are SEHNR and FQNEAQ (reference sequence). The CDR3 contains 16 residues. DNA of the CDR3: TGTGCCAGCAGCTTAGGTCTGGGGGATAGCAATCAGCCCCAGCATTTT. As protein: CASSLGLGDSNQPQHF. Looking up the rest from reference TRBV7-9 and TRBJ1-5 gives the full variable domain: DTGVSQNPRHKITKRGQNVTFRCDPISEHNRLYWYRQTLGQGPEFLTYFQNEAQLEKSRLLSDRFSAERPKGSFSTLEIQRTEQGDSAMYLCASSLGLGDSNQPQHFGDGTRLSIL.

This chain uses TRBV9 with TRBJ1-3, with D maybe TRBD1 (6 bases). V was clipped by 3 bases and J by 2 bases, with 12 bases between them. The CDR3 runs to 15 residues. Germline loops: CDR1 SGDLS, CDR2 YYNGEE. CDR3 nucleotides: TGTGCCAGCAGCGCACAGACAGGACCTGGAAACACCATATATTTT. This codes for CASSAQTGPGNTIYF.

CDR3 nucleotides: TGCGCCAGCAGCTTGGCCCCTTCCTACACTGAAGCTTTCTTT. Encoded protein: CASSLAPSYTEAFF. V gene TRBV5-1 combines with J gene TRBJ1-1; no clear D. V lost 0 bases, J lost 3 bases, and 9 bases lay in between. CDR1 and CDR2 from the germline V gene are SGHRS and YFSETQ. The CDR3 runs 14 residues.

The chain links TRBV7-6 to TRBJ2-1, with a weak D call TRBD1 (5 bases). Trimming left V 1 base short and J 6 bases short, with 10 bases between. The CDR3 runs 14 residues. In germline, CDR1 is SGHVS, CDR2 FNYEAQ. The CDR3 sequence: CASSLGQPGNEQFF. The CDR3 DNA is TGTGCCAGCAGCTTAGGACAGCCAGGCAATGAGCAGTTCTTC.

The rearrangement uses TRBV18 and TRBJ1-2; TRBD1 matches at 8 bases. Germline V gene sequence: CDR1 KGHSH, CDR2 LQKENI. The V segment lost 3 bases and the J segment 3 bases; nucleotides outside the gene matches: 12. The CDR3 has 17 amino acids. The CDR3 DNA is TGTGCCAGCTCACCGCGCGGACAGGGAGGTTTAGACTATGGCTACACCTTC. Translated, it gives CASSPRGQGGLDYGYTF.

This clone occurred a few times. The chain recombines TRBV20-1 with TRBJ2-1; D not certain. The CDR3 loop spans 11 amino acids. Germline V CDR1 and CDR2: DFQATT, SNEGSKA (reference sequence). The V end was cut by 0 bases, the J end by 13 bases, with 10 bases between. The DNA for the CDR3 is TGCAGTGCTAGAGATCTGGGGTTTCAGTTCTTC. It specifies CSARDLGFQFF.

This clone was seen a few times. The chain joins TRBV5-4 to TRBJ2-5; 11 positions agree with TRBD2. Losses at the gene ends were 4 bases for V and 5 bases for J; bases not matched to a gene: 10. The germline gives CDR1 SGHNT, CDR2 YYREEE (reference sequence). The CDR3 covers 16 residues. This CDR3 is CASSGPTSGSYETQYF. CDR3 in DNA: TGTGCCAGCAGCGGTCCCACTAGCGGGAGCTACGAGACCCAGTACTTC.

This clone has a handful of counts. The CDR3 protein is CASSRDNYGYTF. The CDR3 nucleotides are TGTGCCAGCAGCCGGGACAACTATGGCTACACCTTC. The V and J genes are TRBV7-2 and TRBJ1-2; D possibly corresponds to TRBD1 (5 bases). The germline V and J ends were trimmed by 5 bases and 2 bases, with 6 bases remaining between them. CDR3 size: 12 residues. The germline V gene encodes CDR1 SGHTA and CDR2 FQGNSA.

The rearrangement uses TRBV27 and TRBJ2-5; TRBD1 matches at 10 bases. The CDR3 is 17 residues long. Losses at the gene ends were 4 bases for V and 3 bases for J; bases not matched to a gene: 11. CDR1 is MNHEY, CDR2 SMNVEV, per germline (reference sequence). CDR3 loop: CASSSSRPGTGEETQYF. As DNA, the CDR3 is TGTGCCAGCAGTTCAAGCCGTCCCGGGACAGGGGAAGAGACCCAGTACTTC.

This clone was counted between two and nine times. The genes are TRBV28 and TRBJ2-7; D is possibly TRBD1 (6 bases). Looked up from germline, CDR1 is MDHEN and CDR2 is SYDVKM. V was pared by 5 bases and J by 3 bases, with 14 bases between. This CDR3 region has 14 residues. The CDR3, as DNA: TGTGCCAGCAGTCCCGGACAGTCCGGCTACGAGCAGTACTTC. It translates to CASSPGQSGYEQYF.

The V and J genes are TRBV7-9 and TRBJ2-4; 10 bases are a match to TRBD1. This CDR3 contains 14 residues. Trimming removed 5 bases from V and 7 bases from J; junction bases left unmatched: 5. Looked up from germline, CDR1 is SEHNR and CDR2 is FQNEAQ (reference sequence). The CDR3 bases are TGTGCCAGCAGCCATCGGGACAGGGGCAACATTCAGTACTTC. This sequence encodes CASSHRDRGNIQYF.

The table lists this clone with a few counts. The chain's CDR3 is CASSLEKGAPYEQYF. The DNA for the CDR3 is TGTGCCAGCAGCCTTGAAAAGGGAGCCCCCTACGAGCAGTACTTC. The chain recombines TRBV7-2 with TRBJ2-7; D is possibly TRBD2 (5 bases). Germline V gene lookup returns CDR1 SGHTA and CDR2 FQGNSA. V was clipped by 5 bases and J by 2 bases, with 16 bases between them. CDR3 length: 15 amino acids.

This chain uses TRBV28 with TRBJ1-3; D is unclear. The CDR3 runs 15 residues. Germline V gene data show CDR1 as MDHEN and CDR2 as SYDVKM. Trimming stripped 2 bases from V and 1 base from J, with 9 bases between. This CDR3 reads CASSLGTDSGNTIYF. CDR3 in DNA: TGTGCCAGCAGTTTAGGTACAGATTCTGGAAACACCATATATTTT.

The genes are TRBV7-2 and TRBJ2-7, with 8 bases matching TRBD1. The CDR3 covers 15 residues. With V trimmed by 6 bases and J by 0 bases, 7 bases remained unmatched. The germline gives CDR1 SGHTA, CDR2 FQGNSA. Here the CDR3 reads CASSTGTGSSYEQYF. The CDR3 nucleotides are TGTGCCAGCAGTACCGGGACAGGAAGCTCCTACGAGCAGTACTTC. Supplemented by reference TRBV7-2 and TRBJ2-7, the full variable domain reads GAGVSQSPSNKVTEKGKDVELRCDPISGHTALYWYRQSLGQGLEFLIYFQGNSAPDKSGLPSDRFSAERTGGSVSTLTIQRTQQEDSAVYLCASSTGTGSSYEQYFGPGTRLTVT.

The chain employs TRBV6-6 and TRBJ2-2, with unresolved D. V lost 2 bases and J 7 bases, leaving 11 bases between the germline ends. This CDR3 has 14 amino acids. Per germline, CDR1 MNHNY and CDR2 SVGAGI (reference sequence). Here the CDR3 DNA reads TGTGCCAGCAGTTACCCCCATCTGGGCGGGGAGCTGTTTTTT. Amino acid sequence: CASSYPHLGGELFF.